This TCR beta chain is drawn from a study of blood T cell repertoires in COVID-19. TCRdb's table, derived via immunoSEQ multiplex PCR, lists solely in-frame clones and lacks some. The sample has about 100,000 clones; roughly 80% are singletons. The germline gives CDR1 SGHRS, CDR2 YFSETQ. This CDR3 region has 16 residues. V lost 4 bases, J lost 3 bases, and 17 bases lay in between. The genes are TRBV5-1 and TRBJ2-1, with D perhaps matching TRBD2 (5 bases). Source material: peripheral blood. The source is a woman in her 70s with acute or convalescent COVID-19. In DNA, the CDR3 is TGCGCCAGCAGCCCCAAGGCCAGCGGCTACTACAATGAGCAGTTCTTC. Its protein product is CASSPKASGYYNEQFF.